The source of this T cell receptor beta chain is a study of blood T cell repertoires in COVID-19. This clone was detected only once. The CDR3 contains 17 residues. The germline V gene has CDR1 MDHEN and CDR2 SYDVKM. V was clipped by 5 bases and J by 10 bases; unmatched bases: 18. Assay used: immunoSEQ multiplex PCR; TCRdb lists only in-frame clones, some missing. The sample yields about 90,000 clones, 80% seen once. The origin of this receptor is a woman aged 70 to 79 with acute or convalescent COVID-19. The rearrangement joins TRBV28 to TRBJ2-1, with 9 positions matching TRBD2. Source material: peripheral blood. In DNA, the CDR3 is TGTGCCAGCAGTCCCACACTAATAGCGGGAGTCGTTGTGGAGCAGTTCTTC. Its translation is CASSPTLIAGVVVEQFF.